This TCR beta chain was identified in a study of T-cell memory formation after mild COVID-19. CDR1 and CDR2 from the germline V gene are SGHTA and FQGNSA. V was pared by 5 bases and J by 2 bases, with 15 bases between. The CDR3 extends over 15 amino acids. TCRdb re-analysed the 5' RACE reads in MiXCR, keeping a single row per CDR3 protein. The sample lists roughly 300,000 distinct CDR3 sequences, 15% to 20% seen once, with approximately 23% in the top ten. This sequence was found in a man aged 18 to 30 who had mild COVID-19 (a few samples of this study predate the infection). Cell type and time point are not known. Specimen: PBMCs or a T cell subset sorted from them (not recorded which). The chain is built from TRBV7-2 and TRBJ1-1; a weak D match, TRBD1 (5 bases). The DNA for the CDR3 is TGTGCCAGCAGCCCTTTTGGCAGGGCCAACACTGAAGCTTTCTTT. Residues: CASSPFGRANTEAFF. The full variable domain, with the rest looked up from reference TRBV7-2 and TRBJ1-1, is GAGVSQSPSNKVTEKGKDVELRCDPISGHTALYWYRQSLGQGLEFLIYFQGNSAPDKSGLPSDRFSAERTGGSVSTLTIQRTQQEDSAVYLCASSPFGRANTEAFFGQGTRLTVV.